The source of this T cell receptor beta chain is a study of cytomegalovirus exposure and HLA in healthy donors (dated by TCRdb to 2017 to 2019). Notes on the research overall: An earlier analysis of 587 of the donors reported approximately 300 Gb of sequence data and 117 million unique TCR beta sequences from 150 million to 200 million T cells. To study patterns of TCR occurrence, a later analysis re-analyzed previously published TCR beta repertoires from 550 to 800 donors and added high-resolution HLA genotyping. Among some 410 genotyped donors of the cohort, an average of around 240,000 unique TCR beta nucleotide sequences were sequenced per donor, around 20% of them non-productive. To predict cytomegalovirus infection status, the study brought together high-throughput TCR immunosequencing, statistical association of individual TCRs with disease status, and machine learning. Because of strong linkage in the cohort, five DR-DQ haplotypes were treated as single units for association and clustering. The genetic ancestry cluster associated with self-reported Caucasian donors included 81% of the 398 genotyped donors. Every discovery cohort repertoire had been produced on one sequencing platform. Typing coverage varied by locus: roughly 629-640 donors for A, B, C, DRB1 and DQB1; roughly 500 for DQA1; approximately 610 for DPA1; more than 450 for DPB1. Rather than using new phenotypic data, the later analysis identified candidate immune exposures from TCR beta sequences and from how often those sequences occurred across donors. HLA typing covered class I and class II loci at four-digit resolution. A separate validation cohort of approximately 120 different subjects was used in addition to the approximately 610-subject first cohort. Donor age, sex, ethnicity and CMV serostatus were collected together with the repertoire data. The study profiled the T cell repertoires of fewer than 850 subjects by immunosequencing and related them to cytomegalovirus serostatus. A later genetic analysis took genome-wide SNP genotypes for 398 of the 666 donors and used that subset as a discovery cohort. The aim of the study was to test whether cataloging public T cell receptors could identify signatures of past pathogen exposure. Approximately 310 gigabases of sequencing data and around 80 million unique TCR sequences made up an early release that covered 500 to 700 HLA-typed donors. In an earlier analysis of a few hundred of the donors, high-throughput TCR beta sequencing was used to judge whether each TCR beta V gene segment behaved as functional or pseudogenic. Paper-wide results and their limitations: Compared with equally common non-associated chains, HLA-associated TCR beta chains in a later analysis were more clonally expanded and had lower generation probabilities. In a later analysis, most CMV-associated TCR beta chains were found to appear HLA-restricted, with HLA associations seemingly driven largely by CMV exposure. Roughly uniform sequencing depth across donors was assumed in presence/absence analyses, although this assumption may not hold. In the study, 150 to 200 TCR beta chains were listed as associated with cytomegalovirus. According to a later genetic analysis, donors in an Asian-associated ancestry cluster had fewer N-insertions in productive TCRs than the roughly 670-donor mean. An association between a missense DCLRE1C variant and V-gene and J-gene trimming of TCR beta chains was found in a later genetic analysis and replicated in an independent cohort. The only immune exposure information available for the cohort was CMV serostatus. When HLA alleles, especially DR and DQ, strongly co-occurred, attributing TCR associations to individual alleles was difficult. The cohort was sequenced for TCR beta chains only, and without alpha or paired-chain data the features that could be detected were limited. The authors suggested that the approach could potentially be generalized to other disease states and immunological phenotypes. According to a later analysis, parvovirus B19, influenza, CMV and Epstein-Barr virus appeared linked to several top co-occurrence clusters. The sequencing pipeline was judged likely to have produced a cluster of highly shared sequence variants as a technical artifact. While some public TCRs were present in many individuals, most TCR sequences turned up only very rarely across donors. Linkage disequilibrium might explain the correlated functional status among segregating V segments, but an unknown experimental factor could not be excluded. Because some donors lacked HLA typing at each locus, the association tests relied only on the typed subset. Broadly in line with IMGT annotations, most TCR beta V segments showed up in productive rearrangements about 90% or about 30% of the time in an earlier analysis of 450 to 600 of the donors. A further reported finding was that TCR beta sequences accurately predicted the HLA-A and HLA-B alleles for most subjects in the first cohort. The classifier was reported to diagnose cytomegalovirus status with high specificity and sensitivity in both the original and validation cohorts. Specific HLA alleles were associated with around 18,000 TCR beta sequences at a false discovery rate of 0.05 in a later analysis. A later analysis found that TCR association rates varied across HLA loci, with DRB1 alleles showing the most associated TCRs and HLA-C alleles the fewest. In vitro tests confirmed that three of the cytomegalovirus-associated TCR beta chains recognize cytomegalovirus antigens. The earlier analysis of about 600 of the donors excluded roughly 16 rarely observed V segments, including chromosome 9 orphons, because counts were too low.

In the case of this clone: This receptor's antigen is unknown. Nothing much larger sits one base from this clone, and base qualities are not available.

Libraries were constructed by the immunoSEQ multiplex PCR assay. For the multiplex PCR, a mixture combining 60 forward primers for TCR Vbeta segments and 13 reverse primers for TCR Jbeta segments was used. The CDR3 region of rearranged TCR beta genes was amplified from genomic DNA by a multiplex PCR assay. The amplified TCR beta libraries were sequenced on the Illumina HiSeq System as 87-base-pair reads. Under the source paper's analysis protocol: Across the 640 or so repertoires, a later analysis counted about 81 million unique TCR beta chains, some 11 million of which were shared by at least two donors. Raw reads were error-corrected and collapsed into unique sequences by a nearest-neighbor algorithm in which closely related sequences were merged to remove PCR and sequencing errors. To assign V, D and J gene segments, CDR3 sequences were aligned to IMGT reference sequences. For a sequence to be retained, at least a six-nucleotide match to both a V gene segment and a J gene segment was required. A rearrangement counted as productive if the CDR3 had no stop codons and remained in frame with V and J, and every other rearrangement counted as non-productive. CDR3 was defined according to IMGT convention as the region running from the second conserved V-encoded cysteine to the conserved J-encoded phenylalanine. The earlier analysis of more than 450 of the donors excluded sequences that lacked an unambiguous match to a single V gene segment. An earlier analysis of fewer than 750 of the donors called V segments functional above 56.7% productive rearrangements and segregating when the between-donor standard deviation exceeded 5%. A statistical classification framework was built to diagnose cytomegalovirus status from the catalog of TCR beta chain sequences. In a later analysis, V and J genes were assigned by comparing TCR nucleotide sequences against IMGT/GENE-DB human TR gene sequences. A later analysis assigned CDR3 sequences and most-parsimonious VDJ recombination scenarios with the TCRdist pipeline. A later analysis defined each TCR beta chain by its CDR3 amino acid sequence plus V-gene family, and excluded reads lacking a unique V-gene family. As a way to deal with suspected cross-contamination and a sequencing artifact, a later analysis dropped 592 nucleotide sequences that were highly shared and had low generation probability. A later analysis calculated a clonal expansion index for each public chain from normalized within-repertoire ranks of inferred template counts. In a later analysis, generation probabilities were computed using a VDJ recombination model fitted to out-of-frame rearrangements, and the results were checked against IGoR. A later analysis scored TCR-TCR, TCR-HLA and TCR-CMV co-occurrence with hypergeometric tests, applying a repertoire-size bias correction to TCR pairs. To estimate false discovery rates, a later analysis permuted the HLA or CMV assignments 20 times. In a later analysis, co-occurring TCRs were grouped with DBSCAN, and TCRdist sequence similarity was added when clustering was performed within HLA-allele-positive subsets. For co-occurrence clustering, repertoires with fewer than 30,000 or more than 120,000 public chains were excluded, along with several repertoires with anomalous nucleotide sharing. TCRdb holds this immuneACCESS table with in-frame rearrangements only. Some clones are missing; in checked studies, unresolved V genes explain under half, and the rest has no known cause. That table is the source of V, J and clone size, and D and trimming were worked out from the DNA. The sample records roughly 52,000 clones, around three quarters of which are singletons. Jointly, the top ten make up over 1.1% of the sample.

The cohort consisted of approximately 690 healthy bone marrow donors. At the time of sampling, all cohort members were nominally healthy, though unrecorded immune exposures were likely present. The donor tested CMV seronegative, placing the donor among the 350 or so seronegative members of the cohort. A peripheral blood sample was collected from each donor, and TCR beta sequencing was performed on peripheral blood mononuclear cells. Genomic DNA was extracted from the blood cell samples with the Qiagen DNeasy Blood Extraction Kit. The sequencing input was PBMCs. The clonotype comes from a female donor in good health and CMV-seronegative.

The CDR3 region: CASSLGAGGPSGEQFF. At the DNA level, the sequence is TGTGCCAGCAGCTTGGGCGCGGGGGGGCCATCTGGTGAGCAGTTCTTC. The chain joins TRBV5-4 to TRBJ2-1; 9 middle bases align to TRBD2. The germline V end is reduced by 0 bases and the J end by 9 bases; junction bases left unmatched: 10. CDR1 and CDR2, looked up from the germline V gene (reference sequence), are SGHNT and YYREEE. Measured from the cysteine to the phenylalanine, the CDR3 is 16 residues long. Only CDR3 DNA remains: 48 bases, in frame from the first base.